The 5 T cell receptor beta chains given below trace back to one sample, sequenced in a study of T cell responses to AZD1222 COVID-19 vaccine. The protocol was immunoSEQ multiplex PCR, while the TCRdb copy is restricted to in-frame clones and leaves out a portion. The table shows over 85,000 clones, with nearly 90% occurring only once. Sequenced material: peripheral blood, taken on day 0 of AZD1222 vaccination. All receptors come from an adult in good health.

The chain couples TRBV30 to TRBJ1-2, with TRBD1 as a possible D gene (5 bases). Germline-derived CDR1 and CDR2 are GTSNPN and SVGIG (reference sequence). The CDR3 is 13 amino acids. Trimming took off 1 base at V and 2 bases at J, with 8 bases between the two ends. In DNA, the CDR3 is TGTGCCTGGAGTGGGCAGGGCAACTATGGCTACACCTTC. Protein sequence: CAWSGQGNYGYTF.

This clone showed up just once. Other nucleotide sequences in the sample specify the same CDR3. V gene TRBV18 combines with J gene TRBJ2-7; no definite D call. Deletions cut 3 bases from V and 6 bases from J, with 6 bases between. This CDR3 has 11 amino acids. Germline V gene sequence: CDR1 KGHSH, CDR2 LQKENI. CDR3 DNA sequence: TGTGCCAGCTCACCGGACGCCGAGCAGTACTTC. Translating it yields CASSPDAEQYF.

The rearrangement joins TRBV5-1 to TRBJ2-5; 8 bases are a match to TRBD2. The V segment lost 4 bases and the J segment 0 bases; nucleotides outside the gene matches: 8. Germline V CDR1 and CDR2: SGHRS, YFSETQ. CDR3 length: 16 amino acids. In DNA form, the CDR3 reads TGCGCCAGCAGCCCGGGGGTAGCGGGGTACCAAGAGACCCAGTACTTC. Amino acids: CASSPGVAGYQETQYF.

This clone was observed a handful of times. The chain combines TRBV6-5 with TRBJ1-2; TRBD1 matches 12 bases. The CDR3 totals 15 residues. J lost 7 bases, V lost 5 bases, and 8 bases had no gene match. Germline lookup yields CDR1 MNHEY and CDR2 SVGAGI. The CDR3 is CASSNRGQGASGYTF. The CDR3 bases are TGTGCCAGCAGTAACCGGGGACAGGGGGCTAGTGGCTACACCTTC.

The genes are TRBV27 and TRBJ1-1, with D perhaps TRBD1 (5 bases). Trimming removed 5 bases from V and 0 bases from J, with 19 bases in between. The CDR3 is 17 amino acids. CDR1 is MNHEY and CDR2 is SMNVEV in the germline V gene (reference sequence). The CDR3 DNA reads as TGTGCCAGCAGTGCCACCGGAACAGGATCCATGAACACTGAAGCTTTCTTT. Residues: CASSATGTGSMNTEAFF.